Presented here are 9 T cell receptor beta chains from one specimen sequenced in a study of T cell responses to AZD1222 COVID-19 vaccine. Sequencing was performed with immunoSEQ multiplex PCR; in TCRdb, only in-frame clones are kept and a portion is missing. The data contain over 70,000 clones, more than 60% of them singletons. Sample: peripheral blood, taken 28 days after the second dose of the MenACWY control vaccine. Every receptor here comes from an adult who received the MenACWY meningococcal vaccine as a control.

This chain uses TRBV12-3 or TRBV12-4 with TRBJ2-1; D is perhaps TRBD2 (6 bases). The V and J ends lost 6 bases and 9 bases respectively, with 12 bases between them. The CDR3 has 12 amino acids. CDR3 residues: CASSRPGGEQFF. CDR3 bases: TGTGCCAGCAGCCGTCCCGGGGGTGAGCAGTTCTTC.

J is TRBJ2-2 and V is TRBV5-1, with D maybe TRBD1 (6 bases). The CDR3 is made up of 13 amino acids. The germline V gene encodes CDR1 SGHRS and CDR2 YFSETQ. V was trimmed by 6 bases and J by 5 bases, leaving 11 bases between them. The CDR3 DNA reads TGCGCCAGCACCCAGGGGTGGACCGGGGAGCTGTTTTTT. Its protein product is CASTQGWTGELFF.

This chain connects TRBV29-1 to TRBJ1-1; D is unclear. V was shortened by 5 bases and J by 3 bases, with 4 bases between the two germline ends. Germline lookup yields CDR1 SQVTM and CDR2 ANQGSEA. The CDR3 runs to 10 residues. The CDR3 loop is CSVYHTEAFF. The CDR3 DNA reads as TGCAGCGTTTACCACACTGAAGCTTTCTTT.

This chain connects TRBV27 to TRBJ2-7; D possibly corresponds to TRBD2 (5 bases). The germline V gene encodes CDR1 MNHEY and CDR2 SMNVEV (reference sequence). With 4 bases removed from V and 6 bases from J, the gap between germline ends came to 19 bases. This CDR3 is 15 amino acids long. In DNA form, the CDR3 reads TGTGCCAGCAGTTCCGCGCCGGGATCTTATATCGAGCAGTACTTC. Translating it yields CASSSAPGSYIEQYF.

The chain joins TRBV5-8 to TRBJ1-5; D possibly corresponds to TRBD1 (6 bases). CDR1 and CDR2 (germline): SGHTS, YDEGEE. V lost 3 bases, J lost 5 bases, and 12 bases lay in between. The CDR3 has 14 amino acids. CDR3 protein: CASSSGAWDQPQHF. The CDR3 DNA reads TGTGCCAGCAGCTCGGGGGCCTGGGATCAGCCCCAGCATTTT.

Worth noting for this clone: Other DNA sequences of this sample code for an identical CDR3. The chain combines TRBV27 with TRBJ1-2, with D tentatively TRBD1 (5 bases). Germline assignment: CDR1 MNHEY and CDR2 SMNVEV (reference sequence). V lost 3 bases to trimming and J lost 7 bases, with 12 bases between them. The CDR3 has 13 residues. The CDR3 nucleotides are TGTGCCAGCAGTTTTAGGGGCCCGGGTGGCTACACCTTC. This gives the protein CASSFRGPGGYTF.

The V and J genes are TRBV9 and TRBJ1-2; no firm D call. This CDR3 has 14 residues. Trimming took 3 bases from V and 2 from J, leaving 11 bases between them. Germline loops: CDR1 SGDLS, CDR2 YYNGEE. The CDR3 sequence: CASSETDENYGYTF. The CDR3 nucleotides are TGTGCCAGCAGCGAAACAGACGAAAACTATGGCTACACCTTC.

The chain couples TRBV5-8 to TRBJ2-7, with D hard to call. Germline CDR1 is SGHTS and CDR2 is YDEGEE. Trimming cost V 0 bases and J 0 bases, with 10 bases left between them. This CDR3 region has 15 residues. For the CDR3, the DNA is TGTGCCAGCAGCTTGGGGGGTGGGGTCTCCTACGAGCAGTACTTC. Translation gives CASSLGGGVSYEQYF.

V is TRBV7-6 and J is TRBJ2-2, with unresolved D. The germline V and J ends were trimmed by 1 base and 6 bases, with 15 bases remaining between them. CDR3 size: 16 residues. Per germline, CDR1 SGHVS and CDR2 FNYEAQ. CDR3 protein: CASSLVVSSSSGELFF. CDR3 DNA sequence: TGTGCCAGCAGCTTAGTGGTTAGTAGCTCCTCCGGGGAGCTGTTTTTT. The full variable domain, with the rest looked up from reference TRBV7-6 and TRBJ2-2, is GAGVSQSPRYKVTKRGQDVALRCDPISGHVSLYWYRQALGQGPEFLTYFNYEAQQDKSGLPNDRFSAERPEGSISTLTIQRTEQRDSAMYRCASSLVVSSSSGELFFGEGSRLTVL.